A selection of T cell receptor beta chains follows, all from one sample in a study of blood T cell repertoires in COVID-19. TCRdb's table, derived via immunoSEQ multiplex PCR, lists solely in-frame clones and lacks some. The sample includes about 220,000 clones, approximately 90% seen only once; the top ten take about 3.3%. Sequenced sample: PBMCs or T cells enriched from blood (not recorded which). These receptors were collected from a woman younger than 30 in a cohort exposed to, infected with or recovered from COVID-19 (not recorded which). The CDR3 runs from the conserved cysteine through the conserved F or W. The order of the fields is J gene, V gene, D gene, CDR3 protein, CDR3 DNA. D genes are given only for firm matches.

j_gene: TRBJ1-2; v_gene: TRBV3-1/TRBV3-2; d_gene: .; CDR3aa: CASSRTREGYTF; CDR3nt: TGTGCCAGCAGCCGGACGAGGGAGGGCTACACCTTC
j_gene: TRBJ2-7; v_gene: TRBV5-1; d_gene: .; CDR3aa: CASSGSQGPYEQYF; CDR3nt: TGCGCCAGCAGTGGTTCACAGGGACCATACGAGCAGTACTTC
j_gene: TRBJ1-1; v_gene: TRBV3-1/TRBV3-2; d_gene: .; CDR3aa: CASSPTYNLERTTEAFF; CDR3nt: TGTGCCAGCAGCCCAACCTATAACCTGGAGCGGACCACTGAAGCTTTCTTT
j_gene: TRBJ2-7; v_gene: TRBV5-6; d_gene: .; CDR3aa: CASSLISDEQYF; CDR3nt: TGTGCCAGCAGCTTAATCTCGGACGAGCAGTACTTC
j_gene: TRBJ2-5; v_gene: TRBV7-9; d_gene: .; CDR3aa: CASRSTSLETQYF; CDR3nt: TGTGCCAGCAGAAGTACAAGTTTGGAGACCCAGTACTTC
j_gene: TRBJ2-1; v_gene: TRBV28; d_gene: TRBD2; CDR3aa: CASSGLGTSYNEQFF; CDR3nt: TGTGCCAGCAGCGGCCTCGGGACTAGCTACAATGAGCAGTTCTTC
j_gene: TRBJ2-3; v_gene: TRBV6-2/TRBV6-3; d_gene: .; CDR3aa: CASSYRRDTQYF; CDR3nt: TGTGCCAGCAGTTATAGGAGAGATACGCAGTATTTT
j_gene: TRBJ1-5; v_gene: TRBV18; d_gene: .; CDR3aa: CASSPLGGDQPQHF; CDR3nt: TGTGCCAGCTCACCATTGGGGGGGGATCAGCCCCAGCATTTT
j_gene: TRBJ1-1; v_gene: TRBV5-5; d_gene: .; CDR3aa: CASSLDSNTEAFF; CDR3nt: TGTGCCAGCAGTTTAGACAGCAACACTGAAGCTTTCTTT
j_gene: TRBJ2-2; v_gene: TRBV6-1; d_gene: TRBD2; CDR3aa: CASSEAGLAGTGELFF; CDR3nt: TGTGCCAGCAGTGAAGCGGGACTAGCGGGGACCGGGGAGCTGTTTTTT
j_gene: TRBJ1-1; v_gene: TRBV7-2; d_gene: TRBD1; CDR3aa: CASSFGTGRTEAFF; CDR3nt: TGTGCCAGCAGCTTCGGGACAGGGAGGACTGAAGCTTTCTTT
j_gene: TRBJ1-6; v_gene: TRBV7-8; d_gene: TRBD1; CDR3aa: CASSPGTGDNSPLHF; CDR3nt: TGTGCCAGCAGCCCAGGGACAGGGGATAATTCACCCCTCCACTTT
j_gene: TRBJ2-7; v_gene: TRBV3-1/TRBV3-2; d_gene: TRBD2; CDR3aa: CASSRPTTSGTPLEQYF; CDR3nt: TGTGCCAGCAGCCGGCCAACAACTAGCGGGACTCCTCTCGAGCAGTACTTC
j_gene: TRBJ1-2; v_gene: TRBV19; d_gene: TRBD1; CDR3aa: CASSIDRQGARGYTF; CDR3nt: TGTGCCAGTAGTATAGACAGACAGGGGGCTCGAGGCTACACCTTC
j_gene: TRBJ1-2; v_gene: TRBV11-3; d_gene: .; CDR3aa: CASSLAGGANYGYTF; CDR3nt: TGTGCCAGCAGCTTAGCCGGTGGAGCTAACTATGGCTACACCTTC
j_gene: TRBJ1-1; v_gene: TRBV24-1; d_gene: .; CDR3aa: CATRATGMNTEAFF; CDR3nt: TGTGCCACCAGAGCGACAGGTATGAACACTGAAGCTTTCTTT
j_gene: TRBJ2-1; v_gene: TRBV19; d_gene: TRBD2; CDR3aa: CASSRGGERPSYNEQFF; CDR3nt: TGTGCCAGTAGTAGGGGGGGGGAGAGGCCTTCCTACAATGAGCAGTTCTTC
j_gene: TRBJ1-2; v_gene: TRBV6-2/TRBV6-3; d_gene: .; CDR3aa: CASSYLQGGLNYGYTF; CDR3nt: TGTGCCAGCAGTTACCTGCAGGGCGGCCTTAACTATGGCTACACCTTC
j_gene: TRBJ1-2; v_gene: TRBV7-2; d_gene: .; CDR3aa: CASSSTLLGRGYGYTF; CDR3nt: TGTGCCAGCAGTTCCACCTTGTTGGGGCGAGGCTATGGCTACACCTTC
j_gene: TRBJ2-5; v_gene: TRBV6-6; d_gene: TRBD2; CDR3aa: CASSPLGSGRAGETQYF; CDR3nt: TGTGCCAGCAGTCCCTTGGGTAGCGGGAGGGCCGGGGAGACCCAGTACTTC
j_gene: TRBJ1-1; v_gene: TRBV28; d_gene: .; CDR3aa: CASRPGQPNTEAFF; CDR3nt: TGTGCCAGCAGGCCAGGACAGCCGAACACTGAAGCTTTCTTT
j_gene: TRBJ2-7; v_gene: TRBV4-1; d_gene: TRBD2; CDR3aa: CASSRGTSGGSYEQYF; CDR3nt: TGCGCCAGCAGCCGTGGGACTAGCGGGGGATCCTACGAGCAGTACTTC
j_gene: TRBJ1-5; v_gene: TRBV5-4; d_gene: TRBD1; CDR3aa: CASSPGTGNQPQHF; CDR3nt: TGTGCCAGCAGCCCCGGGACAGGAAATCAGCCCCAGCATTTT
j_gene: TRBJ2-7; v_gene: TRBV29-1; d_gene: TRBD1; CDR3aa: CSVSPGTGVEQYF; CDR3nt: TGCAGCGTTAGTCCCGGGACAGGGGTCGAGCAGTACTTC